The 7 T cell receptor beta chains given below trace back to one sample, sequenced in a study of T cell changes during pregnancy in multiple sclerosis. Method: immunoSEQ multiplex PCR; TCRdb's copy keeps in-frame clones and lacks some. Of about 19,000 clones listed, around 90% are singletons. The sample was CD8+ T cells from peripheral blood mononuclear cells, taken after pregnancy. The receptors originated from a female donor in good health, enrolled as a control in a pregnancy study.

This clone was seen only a few times. The rearrangement links TRBV27 to TRBJ2-2, with D possibly being TRBD1 (5 bases). V was pared by 4 bases and J by 5 bases, with 8 bases between. The CDR3 is 13 amino acids. The germline CDR1 and CDR2 sequences are MNHEY and SMNVEV (reference sequence). CDR3 coding DNA: TGTGCCAGCAGTTCACAGGTGACCGGGGAGCTGTTTTTT. This sequence encodes CASSSQVTGELFF.

The gene calls are TRBV7-9 and TRBJ1-1, with D possibly matching TRBD1 (6 bases). V was clipped by 0 bases and J by 7 bases, with 9 bases between them. The CDR3 length is 13 residues. The germline V gene has CDR1 SEHNR and CDR2 FQNEAQ (reference sequence). DNA for the CDR3: TGTGCCAGCAGCTTAGCGGGGACACATGAAGCTTTCTTT. The encoded protein is CASSLAGTHEAFF.

In DNA form, the CDR3 reads TGTGCCTGGAGTGTCGGGACAGGGGCCTACGAGCAGTACTTC. Its translation: CAWSVGTGAYEQYF. V and J are TRBV30 and TRBJ2-7; 10 nucleotides agree with TRBD1. Unmatched junction bases numbered 1, after V lost 0 bases and J lost 2 bases. The CDR3 consists of 14 residues. Germline loops: CDR1 GTSNPN, CDR2 SVGIG (reference sequence).

V gene TRBV7-2 combines with J gene TRBJ2-5; 15 bases fit TRBD2. Per germline, CDR1 SGHTA and CDR2 FQGNSA. After removal of 1 base from V and 5 bases from J, the junction contained 5 bases not matched to a gene. The CDR3 contains 17 residues. CDR3 sequence (DNA): TGTGCCAGCAGCTTAGAAGGACTAGCGGGGGGGCTGGAGACCCAGTACTTC. Translating it yields CASSLEGLAGGLETQYF.

CDR3 sequence reads: CAISDRQGLNTEAFF. CDR3 DNA: TGTGCCATCAGTGACCGACAGGGCCTGAACACTGAAGCTTTCTTT. This chain connects TRBV10-3 to TRBJ1-1, with 7 bases that match TRBD1. The CDR3 is made up of 15 amino acids. Germline-derived CDR1 and CDR2 are ENHRY and SYGVKD. V lost 3 bases and J lost 0; bases outside the gene matches: 4.

The V and J genes are TRBV19 and TRBJ1-4; a possible D gene is TRBD1 (5 bases). CDR1 is LNHDA and CDR2 is SQIVND in the germline V gene (reference sequence). Trimming removed 5 bases at V and 4 bases at J, with 17 bases between. The CDR3 has 16 residues. DNA of the CDR3: TGTGCCAGTAGTCAACCGCGACAGCCGAATAATGAAAAACTGTTTTTT. It is translated as CASSQPRQPNNEKLFF.

The chain has TRBV5-4 and TRBJ2-1, with 7 bases fitting TRBD1. The CDR3 covers 14 residues. Germline-derived CDR1 and CDR2 are SGHNT and YYREEE (reference sequence). V shed 4 bases and J 7 bases; nucleotides not matched to a gene: 8. The CDR3 sequence is CASSLGGPLNEQFF. CDR3 coding DNA: TGTGCCAGCAGCCTAGGGGGCCCGTTAAATGAGCAGTTCTTC.